The 31 T cell receptor beta chains presented below share a single source sample, sequenced in a study of T-cell reconstitution after alpha-beta-depleted transplantation in children. The authors prepared the TCRbeta library with unique molecular identifiers. One entry per CDR3 protein results from TCRdb running MiXCR on the PCR reads. The sample includes 500,000 to 650,000 distinct CDR3 sequences, 10% to 15% seen only once; the top ten take 2.2%. The specimen comprised PBMCs, mostly from graft donor cells, sampled 360 days after TCRalphabeta/CD19-depleted stem cell transplant. These TCRs come from a male patient between 10 and 17 years old who had a stem cell transplant for acute myeloid leukemia, so the T cells may come from the graft donor.

This clonotype was counted a few times. The V and J genes are TRBV18 and TRBJ2-7; D gene unclear. The CDR3 consists of 14 residues. CDR1 is KGHSH, CDR2 LQKENI, per germline. Trimming pared 2 bases from V and 1 base from J, leaving 9 bases between. The CDR3 here is CASSPNWMSYEQYF. In nucleotides, the CDR3 is TGTGCCAGCTCACCAAATTGGATGTCCTACGAGCAGTACTTC.

V is TRBV12-3 or TRBV12-4 and J is TRBJ2-7; no firm D call. This CDR3 has 16 residues. The V and J ends lost 3 bases and 7 bases respectively, with 22 bases between them. The CDR3: CASSLGSLTQTKEQYF. CDR3 DNA sequence: TGTGCCAGCAGTTTGGGATCCCTAACTCAAACGAAGGAGCAGTACTTC.

V gene TRBV20-1 combines with J gene TRBJ1-5; tentative D call: TRBD1 (5 bases). CDR3 length equals 14 residues. V lost 5 bases to trimming and J lost 1 base, with 12 bases between them. Per germline, CDR1 DFQATT and CDR2 SNEGSKA (reference sequence). CDR3 DNA: TGCAGTGCTCCCCCTAACAGGAGCAATCAGCCCCAGCATTTT. Translating gives CSAPPNRSNQPQHF.

The chain employs TRBV12-3 or TRBV12-4 and TRBJ2-5, with 7 bases aligning to TRBD1. The length of the CDR3 is 15 residues. Trimming removed 5 bases from V and 7 bases from J; junction bases left unmatched: 13. The DNA for the CDR3 is TGTGCCAGCAGTCGCCCCCCAGACAGGGCGGGGACCCAGTACTTC. Translation: CASSRPPDRAGTQYF.

The chain has TRBV28 and TRBJ2-2; D not resolved. V was trimmed by 7 bases and J by 5 bases, leaving 8 bases between them. CDR1 MDHEN and CDR2 SYDVKM come from the germline V gene. The CDR3 has 12 residues. The CDR3 loop is CASTDRTGELFF. The CDR3 region has the DNA TGTGCCAGCACAGACCGAACCGGGGAGCTGTTTTTT.

This chain joins TRBV5-4 and TRBJ2-7; 7 bases are a match to TRBD1. Germline assignment: CDR1 SGHNT and CDR2 YYREEE (reference sequence). The CDR3 is 17 residues long. The V segment lost 0 bases and the J segment 2 bases; nucleotides outside the gene matches: 11. The CDR3 bases are TGTGCCAGCAGCTTGGGGGGACAGTTTTTCCTTACCTACGAGCAGTACTTC. Protein sequence: CASSLGGQFFLTYEQYF. The full variable domain, completed using reference TRBV5-4 and TRBJ2-7, is ETGVTQSPTHLIKTRGQQVTLRCSSQSGHNTVSWYQQALGQGPQFIFQYYREEENGRGNFPPRFSGLQFPNYSSELNVNALELDDSALYLCASSLGGQFFLTYEQYFGPGTRLTVT.

This clonotype showed up just a few times. The gene calls are TRBV12-3 or TRBV12-4 and TRBJ2-7; D possibly uses TRBD1 or TRBD2 (5 bases each). Trimming shortened V by 8 bases and J by 0 bases, and 20 bases separated the two germline ends. The length of the CDR3 is 16 residues. As DNA, the CDR3 is TGTGCCAGCTCCACCCGAGGGGCGACCAGCTCCTACGAGCAGTACTTC. Translated, it gives CASSTRGATSSYEQYF.

This clonotype has ten or more counts. V usage is TRBV28 and J usage is TRBJ2-7; D ambiguous. The CDR3 loop spans 12 amino acids. Trimming stripped 6 bases from V and 2 bases from J, with 8 bases between. Per germline, CDR1 MDHEN and CDR2 SYDVKM. The CDR3 DNA reads as TGTGCCAGCAGGCAGAGTACCTACGAGCAGTACTTC. Encoded protein: CASRQSTYEQYF.

The chain is built from TRBV29-1 and TRBJ2-7; weak D call: TRBD2 (6 bases). Per the germline V gene, CDR1 is SQVTM and CDR2 is ANQGSEA. With 4 bases removed from V and 4 bases from J, the gap between germline ends came to 20 bases. There are 15 residues in the CDR3. CDR3 residues: CSVGKNAGAGYEQYF. CDR3 nucleotides: TGCAGCGTTGGGAAGAACGCGGGTGCGGGATACGAGCAGTACTTC.

This clonotype showed up many times. The rearrangement joins TRBV6-2 or TRBV6-3 to TRBJ2-7; tentatively, D is TRBD1 (6 bases). Trimming left V 5 bases short and J 3 bases short, with 14 bases between. The germline V gene has CDR1 MNHEY and CDR2 SVGEGT. This CDR3 region has 14 residues. CDR3 coding DNA: TGTGCCAGCAGTACAGGGAAGGCTCTCTACGAGCAGTACTTC. Translated: CASSTGKALYEQYF.

The chain carries TRBV12-3 or TRBV12-4 and TRBJ2-3; D ambiguous. Trimming removed 8 bases at V and 4 bases at J, with 19 bases between. This CDR3 is built from 15 residues. The CDR3 bases are TGTGCCAGCTTAGGTCTACCCGTACTATCAGATACGCAGTATTTT. It encodes CASLGLPVLSDTQYF.

This clonotype was recorded a few times. The chain uses TRBV28 and TRBJ2-1; D remains unclear. The CDR3 totals 15 residues. Germline V CDR1 and CDR2: MDHEN, SYDVKM. Trimming shortened V by 5 bases and J by 1 base, and 12 bases separated the two germline ends. The CDR3 region is CASSPTFSSYNEQFF. The CDR3, as DNA: TGTGCCAGCAGTCCAACTTTCAGTTCCTACAATGAGCAGTTCTTC.

This clonotype was observed at least ten times. The chain uses TRBV28 and TRBJ2-1; 9 bases are a match to TRBD2. This CDR3 contains 14 residues. V shed 10 bases, J shed 10 bases, and the junction held 14 bases outside the gene matches. Germline V gives CDR1 MDHEN, CDR2 SYDVKM. CDR3 DNA: TGTGCCATCTCGCCTGGGACTAGCTCCGGGGAGCAGTTCTTC. It encodes CAISPGTSSGEQFF.

Remarks on this clonotype: The conserved phenylalanine or tryptophan is not found at the CDR3 terminus, so this likely reflects a read error. The chain employs TRBV18 and TRBJ2-7; the D gene is possibly TRBD1 (6 bases). Trimming took 3 bases from V and 3 from J, leaving 12 bases between them. Per the germline V gene, CDR1 is KGHSH and CDR2 is LQKENI. The CDR3 has 14 amino acids. CDR3 coding DNA: TGTGCCAGCTCACCGAAAGCCAGGGGCTACGAGCAGTACATC. Translated: CASSPKARGYEQYI.

In its sample, this clonotype was seen a few times. CDR3: CATSRDGAGGNIQYF. CDR3 nucleotide sequence: TGTGCCACCAGCAGAGATGGGGCGGGGGGGAACATTCAGTACTTC. The rearrangement uses TRBV15 and TRBJ2-4, with TRBD2 matching over 9 bases. Looked up from germline, CDR1 is LNHNV and CDR2 is YYDKDF (reference sequence). The CDR3 is 15 amino acids. The V and J ends lost 0 bases and 7 bases, in that order; junction bases with no gene match: 4.

This clonotype was found many times. The chain carries TRBV7-9 and TRBJ2-3; D unresolved. The CDR3 loop spans 16 amino acids. Trimming shortened V by 5 bases and J by 0 bases, and 15 bases separated the two germline ends. Germline CDR1 and CDR2: SEHNR and FQNEAQ (reference sequence). This CDR3 is CASSPPDLLSTDTQYF. The DNA of the CDR3 is TGTGCCAGCAGCCCTCCCGACTTACTTAGCACAGATACGCAGTATTTT.

V gene TRBV12-3 or TRBV12-4 combines with J gene TRBJ1-5; no clear D. V was shortened by 6 bases and J by 1 base, with 13 bases between the two germline ends. The CDR3 has 15 amino acids. Here the CDR3 DNA reads TGTGCCAGCAGCCTGGTGACGGGGAGCAATCAGCCCCAGCATTTT. Residues: CASSLVTGSNQPQHF.

This clonotype showed up just a few times. The chain couples TRBV4-1 to TRBJ2-2; a weak D match, TRBD2 (6 bases). V lost 4 bases and J lost 4, with 13 bases in between. The germline CDR1 and CDR2 sequences are MGHRA and YSYEKL. The CDR3 is made up of 15 amino acids. CDR3 in DNA: TGCGCCAGCAGCCCGGGAGTAGGGGTCACCGGGGAGCTGTTTTTT. Residues: CASSPGVGVTGELFF.

The CDR3 here is CASSLGGSANTQYF. CDR3 bases: TGTGCCAGCAGCTTAGGAGGGAGCGCAAATACGCAGTATTTT. The chain recombines TRBV7-2 with TRBJ2-3; weak D call: TRBD2 (5 bases). The CDR3 is 14 residues long. V lost 1 base, J lost 7 bases, and 12 bases lay in between. From germline, CDR1 is SGHTA and CDR2 FQGNSA.

This clonotype was detected only a few times. The CDR3 region is CSASSLAGRNQPQHF. CDR3 DNA: TGCAGTGCTAGTTCATTGGCAGGGAGGAATCAGCCCCAGCATTTT. The chain combines TRBV20-1 with TRBJ1-5, with D tentatively TRBD1 (5 bases). Per the germline V gene, CDR1 is DFQATT and CDR2 is SNEGSKA (reference sequence). Trimming cost V 3 bases and J 4 bases, with 16 bases left between them. CDR3 size: 15 residues.

The chain uses TRBV3-1 and TRBJ2-7, with 7 bases identical to TRBD1. The V gene's germline CDR1 is LGHDT and CDR2 YNNKEL (reference sequence). The CDR3 spans 14 residues. The V segment lost 3 bases and the J segment 2 bases; nucleotides outside the gene matches: 4. This CDR3 reads CASSHGQVTYEQYF. The CDR3 DNA is TGTGCCAGCAGCCACGGACAGGTCACCTACGAGCAGTACTTC.

The table lists this clonotype with a few counts. This chain joins TRBV7-3 and TRBJ2-3; 9 nucleotides match TRBD1. Losses at the gene ends were 5 bases for V and 1 base for J; bases not matched to a gene: 7. This CDR3 comprises 16 residues. CDR1 and CDR2 from the germline V gene are SGHTA and FQGTGA. The CDR3: CASSQYRGQGTDTQYF. For the CDR3, the DNA is TGTGCCAGCAGCCAATACAGGGGGCAGGGCACAGATACGCAGTATTTT. Filled out from reference TRBV7-3 and TRBJ2-3, the complete variable domain reads GAGVSQTPSNKVTEKGKYVELRCDPISGHTALYWYRQSLGQGPEFLIYFQGTGAADDSGLPNDRFFAVRPEGSVSTLKIQRTERGDSAVYLCASSQYRGQGTDTQYFGPGTRLTVL.

In its sample, this clonotype was seen a few times. This chain links TRBV5-1 with TRBJ2-1; D not resolved. CDR3 length: 12 amino acids. Trimming shortened V by 6 bases and J by 2 bases, and 6 bases separated the two germline ends. Germline V gene sequence: CDR1 SGHRS, CDR2 YFSETQ. This CDR3 is CASTSPYNEQFF. The CDR3 nucleotides are TGCGCCAGCACCTCCCCCTACAATGAGCAGTTCTTC.

This clonotype was seen a handful of times. The chain has TRBV15 and TRBJ2-7, with D unresolved. This CDR3 is built from 14 residues. CDR1 and CDR2 (germline): LNHNV, YYDKDF (reference sequence). Between the trimmed V and J ends, which lost 7 bases and 0 bases, there was a span of 13 bases. CDR3 in amino acids: CATMETWSSYEQYF. CDR3 nucleotide sequence: TGTGCCACCATGGAGACTTGGAGCTCCTACGAGCAGTACTTC.

Many counts were recorded for this clonotype. The rearrangement uses TRBV16 and TRBJ2-1, with TRBD2 matching 8 bases. The CDR3 runs 16 residues. The trim removed 5 bases at V and 0 bases at J, leaving 6 bases unmatched. Germline values: CDR1 KGHSY, CDR2 FQNENV. CDR3 in DNA: TGTGCCAGCAGCGTACTAGCGGTTAGCTCCTACAATGAGCAGTTCTTC. Amino acid sequence: CASSVLAVSSYNEQFF.

V is TRBV29-1 and J is TRBJ1-5, with D perhaps TRBD1 (6 bases). The CDR3 consists of 13 residues. Germline CDR1 reads SQVTM; CDR2 reads ANQGSEA. Trimming took off 7 bases at V and 6 bases at J, with 16 bases between the two ends. The CDR3 DNA reads as TGCAGCGCCACGGGGGCAGTCGGTCAGCCCCAGCATTTT. Residues: CSATGAVGQPQHF.

This clonotype was seen a few times. The V gene is TRBV29-1, the J gene TRBJ2-1; 16 nucleotides align to TRBD2. V was pared by 3 bases and J by 9 bases, with 8 bases of the junction left unmatched. CDR1 SQVTM and CDR2 ANQGSEA come from the germline V gene. The CDR3 contains 16 residues. CDR3 coding DNA: TGCAGCGTTGACCCCCCGGGACTAGCGGGAGGGGGTGAGCAGTTCTTC. As protein: CSVDPPGLAGGGEQFF.

This sequence joins TRBV7-2 and TRBJ2-1, with D maybe TRBD2 (6 bases). Per germline, CDR1 SGHTA and CDR2 FQGNSA. The CDR3 consists of 15 residues. V lost 6 bases, J lost 3 bases, and 15 bases lay in between. The CDR3: CASSLARGIYNEQFF. In nucleotides, the CDR3 is TGTGCCAGCAGTCTTGCGCGCGGGATCTACAATGAGCAGTTCTTC. The full variable domain, completed using reference TRBV7-2 and TRBJ2-1, is GAGVSQSPSNKVTEKGKDVELRCDPISGHTALYWYRQSLGQGLEFLIYFQGNSAPDKSGLPSDRFSAERTGGSVSTLTIQRTQQEDSAVYLCASSLARGIYNEQFFGPGTRLTVL.

This clonotype was seen ten or more times. DNA for the CDR3: TGTGCCAGCACAACAGGGAAATCTTCCTACAATGAGCAGTTCTTC. It encodes CASTTGKSSYNEQFF. The genes are TRBV28 and TRBJ2-1; tentative D call: TRBD1 (6 bases). V lost 7 bases and J 1 base, leaving 14 bases between the germline ends. From germline, CDR1 is MDHEN and CDR2 SYDVKM. The CDR3 spans 15 residues.

The rearrangement uses TRBV20-1 and TRBJ2-5; D ambiguous. V dropped 0 bases and J dropped 1 base, with 18 bases sitting between them. Germline CDR1 reads DFQATT; CDR2 reads SNEGSKA (reference sequence). The CDR3 extends over 17 amino acids. CDR3 coding DNA: TGCAGTGCTAGAGATCCCCGGTCTATAGTTCTCCAAGAGACCCAGTACTTC. Translating gives CSARDPRSIVLQETQYF.

This clonotype was picked up one time. The V call is TRBV28, the J call TRBJ2-7, with unresolved D. Germline V gives CDR1 MDHEN, CDR2 SYDVKM. Deletions cut 1 base from V and 2 bases from J, with 21 bases between. The CDR3 is 18 amino acids. The CDR3 here is CASSLYGRSLLEAYEQYF. The DNA for the CDR3 is TGTGCCAGCAGTTTATATGGCAGAAGCCTCCTTGAGGCCTACGAGCAGTACTTC.